The rows below give T cell receptor beta chains drawn from one sample of a study of CD8+ T cells in alopecia areata. Assay used: immunoSEQ multiplex PCR; TCRdb lists only in-frame clones, some missing. The sample records 140,000 to 150,000 clones, about 59% being singletons. The material sequenced was CD8+ T cells sorted from blood, taken at week 4, from a patient treated with tofacitinib. All receptors derive from a human donor with alopecia areata. The CDR3 runs from the conserved cysteine through the conserved F or W. D genes are given only for firm matches. Clone size is given for some rows only: seen once, a few or many times, or a class if the clone is expanded.

CDR3aa	CDR3nt	v_gene	d_gene	abundance	j_gene
CASSPDRYNSPLHF	TGTGCCAGCAGCCCGGACAGGTATAATTCACCCCTCCACTTT	TRBV7-9	TRBD1	NA	TRBJ1-6
CSVDWTANTEAFF	TGCAGCGTTGATTGGACAGCGAACACTGAAGCTTTCTTT	TRBV29-1	NA	once	TRBJ1-1
CASSQGVGRGEQYF	TGTGCCAGCAGCCAGGGGGTGGGCCGGGGCGAGCAGTACTTC	TRBV13	TRBD1	NA	TRBJ2-7
CASGTYEQYF	TGTGCCAGCGGTACATACGAGCAGTACTTC	TRBV2	NA	NA	TRBJ2-7
CAWTGEYGYTF	TGTGCCTGGACAGGGGAATATGGCTACACCTTC	TRBV30	NA	NA	TRBJ1-2
CASRASDRFLF	TGTGCCAGCAGAGCTTCGGACAGGTTCCTCTTC	TRBV27	TRBD1	once	TRBJ1-2
CASSFATRNYEQYF	TGTGCCAGCAGCTTTGCTACCCGAAACTACGAGCAGTACTTC	TRBV7-2	NA	NA	TRBJ2-7
CASSLAGSSYEQYF	TGTGCCAGCAGTTTAGCAGGGAGCTCCTACGAGCAGTACTTC	TRBV27	NA	NA	TRBJ2-7
CASTGGGGHGYTF	TGTGCCTCCACGGGAGGGGGGGGCCATGGCTACACCTTC	TRBV9	NA	NA	TRBJ1-2
CASSAPGTGNSPLHF	TGTGCCAGCAGCGCTCCCGGGACGGGAAATTCACCCCTCCACTTT	TRBV28	NA	NA	TRBJ1-6
CASNSRASLSGYTF	TGTGCCAGTAATTCCAGGGCCTCACTATCGGGCTACACCTTC	TRBV19	NA	many	TRBJ1-2
CASGTADTQYF	TGTGCTAGTGGAACGGCGGATACGCAGTATTTT	TRBV12-5	NA	NA	TRBJ2-3
CASSWTGGNYGYTF	TGTGCCAGCAGTTGGACAGGGGGGAACTATGGCTACACCTTC	TRBV27	TRBD1	few	TRBJ1-2
CASSLDLSGGFSYEQYF	TGTGCCAGCAGCTTAGACCTTAGCGGGGGGTTCTCCTACGAGCAGTACTTC	TRBV7-9	TRBD2	NA	TRBJ2-7
CAWSGETQYF	TGTGCCTGGAGCGGGGAGACCCAGTACTTC	TRBV30	NA	NA	TRBJ2-5
CASSLVTAGEETQYF	TGTGCCAGCAGCTTAGTGACGGCGGGGGAGGAGACCCAGTACTTC	TRBV7-9	TRBD2	few	TRBJ2-5
CASSQELGETEAFF	TGCGCCAGCAGCCAAGAATTGGGGGAGACTGAAGCTTTCTTT	TRBV4-3	NA	few	TRBJ1-1
CASSKGGNGRLRSYTF	TGTGCCAGCAGCAAAGGGGGCAACGGAAGGTTGAGGAGCTACACCTTC	TRBV21-1	NA	few	TRBJ1-2
CSVALPDRNYEQYF	TGCAGCGTTGCCCTCCCGGACAGGAACTACGAGCAGTACTTC	TRBV29-1	TRBD1	few	TRBJ2-7
CASSARWGNTEAFF	TGTGCCAGCAGCGCGAGGTGGGGAAACACTGAAGCTTTCTTT	TRBV13	NA	few	TRBJ1-1
CASSFSNEQFF	TGTGCCAGCAGTTTTTCTAATGAGCAGTTCTTC	TRBV28	NA	NA	TRBJ2-1
CASSLSGGYEQYF	TGTGCCAGCAGTTTATCAGGAGGCTACGAGCAGTACTTC	TRBV27	NA	NA	TRBJ2-7
CASSQDRGKNTGELFF	TGCGCCAGCAGCCAAGATCGGGGGAAGAACACCGGGGAGCTGTTTTTT	TRBV4-3	NA	NA	TRBJ2-2
CASSFPGDNEQYF	TGTGCCAGCAGCTTCCCAGGGGACAACGAGCAGTACTTC	TRBV11-1	NA	NA	TRBJ2-7
CASSLLNEQFF	TGTGCCAGCAGCTTGTTGAATGAGCAGTTCTTC	TRBV5-6	NA	once	TRBJ2-1
CASSSQTGSPYEQYF	TGTGCCAGCAGCTCCCAGACAGGGAGCCCCTACGAGCAGTACTTC	TRBV5-6	TRBD1	NA	TRBJ2-7
CASSSPGLAGDNEQFF	TGTGCCAGCAGCTCTCCGGGACTAGCGGGGGACAATGAGCAGTTCTTC	TRBV13	TRBD2	NA	TRBJ2-1
CASRSAWGQPQHF	TGTGCCAGCCGGTCGGCCTGGGGTCAGCCCCAGCATTTT	TRBV6-5	NA	NA	TRBJ1-5
CASSYMTGLDTEAFF	TGTGCCAGCAGTTACATGACAGGGTTGGACACTGAAGCTTTCTTT	TRBV6-6	TRBD1	few	TRBJ1-1
CASSNSPGGRVGYTF	TGTGCCAGCAGTAACAGCCCCGGGGGGCGGGTTGGCTACACCTTC	TRBV6-5	NA	NA	TRBJ1-2
CASSQDASGGANEQFF	TGTGCCAGCAGCCAAGATGCTAGCGGGGGGGCCAATGAGCAGTTCTTC	TRBV4-2	TRBD2	few	TRBJ2-1
CASSSRLGGCNQPQHF	TGTGCCAGCAGCTCTAGGTTGGGTGGATGCAATCAGCCCCAGCATTTT	TRBV7-3	NA	few	TRBJ1-5
CSVTQTGELFF	TGCAGCGTAACACAGACCGGGGAGCTGTTTTTT	TRBV29-1	NA	few	TRBJ2-2
CASSLSSGTGMGSPLHF	TGCGCCAGCAGCTTGAGTTCAGGGACAGGGATGGGTTCACCCCTCCACTTT	TRBV5-1	TRBD1	NA	TRBJ1-6
CASSKRTSRSYEQYF	TGCGCCAGCAGCAAAAGGACTAGCCGCTCCTACGAGCAGTACTTC	TRBV4-1	TRBD2	few	TRBJ2-7
CASSSHDYLQETQYF	TGTGCCAGCAGTTCCCATGACTATTTACAAGAGACCCAGTACTTC	TRBV27	NA	NA	TRBJ2-5
CASSVGENQPQHF	TGTGCCAGCAGTGTGGGAGAGAATCAGCCCCAGCATTTT	TRBV6-4	NA	NA	TRBJ1-5
CSASSGYEQYF	TGCAGTGCTTCAAGCGGGTACGAGCAGTACTTC	TRBV20-1	NA	once	TRBJ2-7
CASSGGHNEQFF	TGTGCCAGCAGCGGGGGACACAATGAGCAGTTCTTC	TRBV7-9	NA	NA	TRBJ2-1
CASTIRGSGYTF	TGTGCCAGCACCATTAGGGGAAGTGGCTACACCTTC	TRBV6-1	NA	NA	TRBJ1-2
CASSKPPGDEQYF	TGTGCCAGCAGCAAGCCCCCCGGGGACGAGCAGTACTTC	TRBV11-2	NA	once	TRBJ2-7
CASSQDGGINYGYTF	TGCGCCAGCAGCCAAGATGGGGGCATAAACTATGGCTACACCTTC	TRBV4-3	NA	once	TRBJ1-2
CASSFPPGTEGYEQYF	TGTGCCAGCAGCTTCCCCCCGGGGACAGAAGGCTACGAGCAGTACTTC	TRBV7-9	TRBD1	NA	TRBJ2-7
CASSELGRTYEQYF	TGTGCCAGCAGTGAATTGGGAAGGACCTACGAGCAGTACTTC	TRBV6-1	NA	NA	TRBJ2-7
CAILAEDNEQFF	TGTGCCATCTTAGCGGAAGACAATGAGCAGTTCTTC	TRBV10-3	NA	NA	TRBJ2-1
CASSVGGGGYEQYF	TGTGCCAGCAGCGTAGGCGGAGGAGGCTACGAGCAGTACTTC	TRBV9	NA	NA	TRBJ2-7
CASSLFSGVDSNQPQHF	TGTGCCAGCAGCTTGTTTTCGGGAGTCGATAGCAATCAGCCCCAGCATTTT	TRBV5-6	NA	once	TRBJ1-5
CSVEALRGYTF	TGCAGCGTTGAGGCTCTGAGGGGCTACACCTTC	TRBV29-1	NA	NA	TRBJ1-2
CASSDSGDTDTQYF	TGTGCCAGCAGCGACAGCGGGGACACAGATACGCAGTATTTT	TRBV9	TRBD2	NA	TRBJ2-3
CASSLDVIGQGPTGELFF	TGTGCTAGCAGCTTAGATGTTATCGGCCAGGGACCCACCGGGGAGCTGTTTTTT	TRBV7-7	NA	NA	TRBJ2-2
CASSQDAGENTEAFF	TGCGCCAGCAGCCAAGATGCAGGGGAGAACACTGAAGCTTTCTTT	TRBV4-1	NA	few	TRBJ1-1
CAWTSGGHNEQFF	TGTGCCTGGACTAGCGGGGGCCACAATGAGCAGTTCTTC	TRBV30	TRBD2	NA	TRBJ2-1
CASSLSSDPYEQYF	TGTGCCAGCAGCTTATCTTCCGATCCCTACGAGCAGTACTTC	TRBV7-9	NA	many	TRBJ2-7
CASSLGAPYEQYF	TGTGCCAGCAGCTTAGGGGCACCCTACGAGCAGTACTTC	TRBV11-2	NA	NA	TRBJ2-7
CASSSAGSSVPTTGELFF	TGTGCCAGCAGCTCCGCCGGTAGCAGCGTACCCACGACCGGGGAGCTGTTTTTT	TRBV7-8	NA	medium-sized	TRBJ2-2
CASSYVVTGRREQYF	TGTGCCAGCAGTTACGTGGTGACAGGGCGTCGCGAGCAGTACTTC	TRBV6-5	TRBD1	NA	TRBJ2-7
CASSQEEGATGELFF	TGTGCCAGCAGCCAAGAAGAGGGTGCTACCGGGGAGCTGTTTTTT	TRBV4-1	NA	few	TRBJ2-2
CASSQDWEETQYF	TGCGCCAGCAGCCAAGATTGGGAGGAGACCCAGTACTTC	TRBV4-3	NA	NA	TRBJ2-5
CSVQSISSYNEQFF	TGCAGCGTCCAGTCAATTAGCTCCTACAATGAGCAGTTCTTC	TRBV29-1	NA	NA	TRBJ2-1